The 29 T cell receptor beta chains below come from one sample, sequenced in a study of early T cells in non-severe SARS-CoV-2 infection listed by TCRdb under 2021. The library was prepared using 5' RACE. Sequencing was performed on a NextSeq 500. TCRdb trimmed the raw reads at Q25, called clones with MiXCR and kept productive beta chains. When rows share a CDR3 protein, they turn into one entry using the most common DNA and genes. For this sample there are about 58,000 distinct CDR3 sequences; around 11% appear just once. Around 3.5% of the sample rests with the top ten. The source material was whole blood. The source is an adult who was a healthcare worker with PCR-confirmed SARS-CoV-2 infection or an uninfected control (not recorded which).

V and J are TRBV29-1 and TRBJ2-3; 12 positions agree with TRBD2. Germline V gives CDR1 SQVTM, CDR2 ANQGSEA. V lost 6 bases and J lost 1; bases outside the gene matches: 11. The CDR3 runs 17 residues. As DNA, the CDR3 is TGCAGCGTGAGCCCCGGACTAGCGGGAACTCGCACAGATACGCAGTATTTT. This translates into CSVSPGLAGTRTDTQYF.

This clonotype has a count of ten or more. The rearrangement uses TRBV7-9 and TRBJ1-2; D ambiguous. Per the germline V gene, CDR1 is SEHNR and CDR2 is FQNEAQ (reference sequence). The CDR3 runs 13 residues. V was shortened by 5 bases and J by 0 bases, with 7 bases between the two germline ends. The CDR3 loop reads CASSRGANYGYTF. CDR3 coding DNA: TGTGCCAGCAGCCGGGGAGCTAACTATGGCTACACCTTC.

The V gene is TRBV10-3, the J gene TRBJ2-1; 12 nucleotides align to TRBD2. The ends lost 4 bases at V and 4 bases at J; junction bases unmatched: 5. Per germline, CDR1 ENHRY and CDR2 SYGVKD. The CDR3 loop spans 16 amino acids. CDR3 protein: CAISGNLAGGYNEQFF. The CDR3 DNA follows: TGTGCCATCAGTGGGAACCTAGCGGGAGGGTACAATGAGCAGTTCTTC.

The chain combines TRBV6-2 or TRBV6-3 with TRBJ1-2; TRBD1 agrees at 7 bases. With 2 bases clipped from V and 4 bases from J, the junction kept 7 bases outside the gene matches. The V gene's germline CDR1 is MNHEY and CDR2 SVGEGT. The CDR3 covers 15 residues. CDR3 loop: CASSYTEGGSYGYTF. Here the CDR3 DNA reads TGTGCCAGCAGTTACACTGAAGGGGGCAGCTATGGCTACACCTTC.

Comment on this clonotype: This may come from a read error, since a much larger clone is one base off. The CDR3 sequence is CAGSLAGSGETQYF. CDR3 DNA sequence: TGTGCCGGCAGCTTAGCTGGATCGGGGGAGACCCAGTACTTC. V and J are TRBV7-3 and TRBJ2-5, with a tentative D call TRBD2 (5 bases). Germline values: CDR1 SGHTA, CDR2 FQGTGA. The CDR3 runs to 14 residues. The variable domain in full, with the rest retrieved from reference TRBV7-3 and TRBJ2-5, is GAGVSQTPSNKVTEKGKYVELRCDPISGHTALYWYRQSLGQGPEFLIYFQGTGAADDSGLPNDRFFAVRPEGSVSTLKIQRTERGDSAVYLCAGSLAGSGETQYFGPGTRLLVL.

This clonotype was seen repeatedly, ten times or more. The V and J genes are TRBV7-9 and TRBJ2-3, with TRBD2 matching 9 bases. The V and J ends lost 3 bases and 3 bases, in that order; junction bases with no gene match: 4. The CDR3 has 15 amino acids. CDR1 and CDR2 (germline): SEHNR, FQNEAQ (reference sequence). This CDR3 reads CASSLASGTTDTQYF. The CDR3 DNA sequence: TGTGCCAGCAGCTTGGCTAGCGGGACAACAGATACGCAGTATTTT.

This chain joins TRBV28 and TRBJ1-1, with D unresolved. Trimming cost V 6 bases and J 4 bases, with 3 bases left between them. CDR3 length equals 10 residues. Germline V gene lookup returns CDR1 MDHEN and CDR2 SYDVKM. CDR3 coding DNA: TGTGCCAGCAGGGGCACTGAAGCTTTCTTT. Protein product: CASRGTEAFF. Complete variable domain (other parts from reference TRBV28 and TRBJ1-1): DVKVTQSSRYLVKRTGEKVFLECVQDMDHENMFWYRQDPGLGLRLIYFSYDVKMKEKGDIPEGYSVSREKKERFSLILESASTNQTSMYLCASRGTEAFFGQGTRLTVV.

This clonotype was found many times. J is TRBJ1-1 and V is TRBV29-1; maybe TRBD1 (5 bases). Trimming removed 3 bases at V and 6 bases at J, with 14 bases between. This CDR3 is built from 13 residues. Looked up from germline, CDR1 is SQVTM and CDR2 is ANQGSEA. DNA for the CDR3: TGCAGCGTTGACAGGCAGGGATTCGCTGAAGCTTTCTTT. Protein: CSVDRQGFAEAFF.

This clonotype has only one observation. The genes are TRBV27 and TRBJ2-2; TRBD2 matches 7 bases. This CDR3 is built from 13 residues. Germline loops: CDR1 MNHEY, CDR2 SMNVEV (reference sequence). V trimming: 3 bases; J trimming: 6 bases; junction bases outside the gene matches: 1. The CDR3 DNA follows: TGTGCCAGCAGTTTCCGGGAGGCCGGGGAGCTGTTTTTT. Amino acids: CASSFREAGELFF.

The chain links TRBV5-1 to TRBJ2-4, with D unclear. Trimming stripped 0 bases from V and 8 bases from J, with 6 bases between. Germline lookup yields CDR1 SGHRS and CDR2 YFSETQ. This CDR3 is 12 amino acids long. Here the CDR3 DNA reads TGCGCCAGCAGCTTGGTAGGGCACATTCAGTACTTC. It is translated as CASSLVGHIQYF.

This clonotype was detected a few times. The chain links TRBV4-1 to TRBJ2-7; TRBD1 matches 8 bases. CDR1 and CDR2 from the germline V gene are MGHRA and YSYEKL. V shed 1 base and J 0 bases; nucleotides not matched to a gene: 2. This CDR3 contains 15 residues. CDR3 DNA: TGCGCCAGCAGCCAAGGGACAGGGCGCTCCTACGAGCAGTACTTC. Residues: CASSQGTGRSYEQYF.

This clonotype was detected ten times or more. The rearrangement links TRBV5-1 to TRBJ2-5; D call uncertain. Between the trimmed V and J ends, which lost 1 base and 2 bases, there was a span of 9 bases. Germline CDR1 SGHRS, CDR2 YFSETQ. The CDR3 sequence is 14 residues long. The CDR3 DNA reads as TGCGCCAGCAGCTTGTCTAGACAACAAGAGACCCAGTACTTC. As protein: CASSLSRQQETQYF.

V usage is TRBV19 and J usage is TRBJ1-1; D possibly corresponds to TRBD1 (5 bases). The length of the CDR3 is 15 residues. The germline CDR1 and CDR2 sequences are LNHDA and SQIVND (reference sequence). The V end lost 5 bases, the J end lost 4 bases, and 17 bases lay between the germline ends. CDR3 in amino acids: CASSPIHTGLTEAFF. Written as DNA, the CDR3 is TGTGCCAGTAGTCCGATACACACAGGACTCACTGAAGCTTTCTTT.

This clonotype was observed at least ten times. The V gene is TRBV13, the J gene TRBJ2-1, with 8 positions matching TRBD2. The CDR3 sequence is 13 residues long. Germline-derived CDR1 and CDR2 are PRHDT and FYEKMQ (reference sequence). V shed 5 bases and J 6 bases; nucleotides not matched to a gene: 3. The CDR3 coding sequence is TGTGCCAGCAGCACCGGGGGGGCCAATGAGCAGTTCTTC. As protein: CASSTGGANEQFF.

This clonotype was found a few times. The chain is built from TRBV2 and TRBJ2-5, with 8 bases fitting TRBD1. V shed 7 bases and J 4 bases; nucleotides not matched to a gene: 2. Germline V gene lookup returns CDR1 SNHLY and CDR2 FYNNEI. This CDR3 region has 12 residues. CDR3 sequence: CASTGTGETQYF. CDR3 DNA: TGTGCCAGCACCGGGACAGGAGAGACCCAGTACTTC.

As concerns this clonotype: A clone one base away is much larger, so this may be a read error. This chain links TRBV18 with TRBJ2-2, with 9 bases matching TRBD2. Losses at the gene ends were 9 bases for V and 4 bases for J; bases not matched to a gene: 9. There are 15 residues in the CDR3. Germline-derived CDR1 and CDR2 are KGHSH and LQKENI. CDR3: CASRGTSTSTGELFF. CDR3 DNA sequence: TGTGCCAGTCGAGGGACTAGCACTTCCACCGGGGAGCTGTTTTTT.

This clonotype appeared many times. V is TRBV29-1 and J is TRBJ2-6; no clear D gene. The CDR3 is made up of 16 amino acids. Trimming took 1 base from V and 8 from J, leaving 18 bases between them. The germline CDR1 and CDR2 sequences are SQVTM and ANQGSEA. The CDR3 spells CSVEVFSAASTNVLTF. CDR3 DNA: TGCAGCGTTGAAGTTTTTTCGGCGGCCTCGACCAACGTCCTGACTTTC.

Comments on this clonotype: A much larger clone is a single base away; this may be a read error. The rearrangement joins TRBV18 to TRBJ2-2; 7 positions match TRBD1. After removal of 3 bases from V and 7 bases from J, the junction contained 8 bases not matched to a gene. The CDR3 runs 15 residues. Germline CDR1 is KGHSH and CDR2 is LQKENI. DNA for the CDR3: TGTGCCAGCTCACCGCGACAGGGATCGGACGGGGAGCTGTTTTTT. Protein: CASSPRQGSDGELFF.

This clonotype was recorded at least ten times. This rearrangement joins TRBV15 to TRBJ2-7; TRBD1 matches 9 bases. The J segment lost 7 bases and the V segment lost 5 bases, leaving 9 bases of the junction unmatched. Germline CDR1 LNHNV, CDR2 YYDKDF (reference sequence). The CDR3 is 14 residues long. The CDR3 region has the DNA TGTGCCACCAGCCGAAGACAGGGGGAGGGGGAGCAGTACTTC. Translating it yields CATSRRQGEGEQYF. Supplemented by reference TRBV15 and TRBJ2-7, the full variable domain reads DAMVIQNPRYQVTQFGKPVTLSCSQTLNHNVMYWYQQKSSQAPKLLFHYYDKDFNNEADTPDNFQSRRPNTSFCFLDIRSPGLGDTAMYLCATSRRQGEGEQYFGPGTRLTVT.

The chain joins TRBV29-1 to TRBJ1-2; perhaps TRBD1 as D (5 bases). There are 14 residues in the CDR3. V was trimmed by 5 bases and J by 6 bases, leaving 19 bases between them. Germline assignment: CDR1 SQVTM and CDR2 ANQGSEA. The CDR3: CSVSTRTGVNGYTF. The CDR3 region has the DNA TGCAGCGTTTCCACCCGGACGGGGGTGAATGGCTACACCTTC.

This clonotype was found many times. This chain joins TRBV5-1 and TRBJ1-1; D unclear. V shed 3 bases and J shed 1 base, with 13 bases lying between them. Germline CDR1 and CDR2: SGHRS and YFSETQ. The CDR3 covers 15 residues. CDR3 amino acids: CASSSPGETNTEAFF. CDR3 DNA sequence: TGCGCCAGCAGCTCCCCCGGGGAGACGAACACTGAAGCTTTCTTT.

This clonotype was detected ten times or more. CDR3 bases: TGTGCCAGCAGCTTAACTAGCGGTACCTACGAGCAGTACTTC. Translated, it gives CASSLTSGTYEQYF. The genes are TRBV11-2 and TRBJ2-7, with TRBD2 matching over 8 bases. This CDR3 has 14 amino acids. J lost 2 bases, V lost 2 bases, and 2 bases had no gene match. Germline-derived CDR1 and CDR2 are SGHAT and FQNNGV.

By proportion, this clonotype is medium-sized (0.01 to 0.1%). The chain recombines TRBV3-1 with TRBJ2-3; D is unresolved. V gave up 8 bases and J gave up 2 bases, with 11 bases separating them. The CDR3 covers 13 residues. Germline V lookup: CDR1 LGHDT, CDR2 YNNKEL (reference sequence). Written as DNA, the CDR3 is TGTGCCAGCGGGGTTTCCCCCACAGATACGCAGTATTTT. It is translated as CASGVSPTDTQYF.

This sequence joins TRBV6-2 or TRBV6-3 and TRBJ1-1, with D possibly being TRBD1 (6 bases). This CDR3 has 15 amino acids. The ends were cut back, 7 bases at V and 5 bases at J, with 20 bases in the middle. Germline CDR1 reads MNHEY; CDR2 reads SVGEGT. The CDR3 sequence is CASNTGSGGETEAFF. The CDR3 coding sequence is TGTGCCAGCAATACAGGGTCGGGGGGAGAAACTGAAGCTTTCTTT.

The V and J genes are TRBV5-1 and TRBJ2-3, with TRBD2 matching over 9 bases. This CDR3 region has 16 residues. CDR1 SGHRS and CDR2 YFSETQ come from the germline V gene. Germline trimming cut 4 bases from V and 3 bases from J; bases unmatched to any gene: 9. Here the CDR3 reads CASSLLTSGGTDTQYF. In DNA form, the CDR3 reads TGCGCCAGCAGCCTGTTGACTAGCGGCGGTACAGATACGCAGTATTTT.

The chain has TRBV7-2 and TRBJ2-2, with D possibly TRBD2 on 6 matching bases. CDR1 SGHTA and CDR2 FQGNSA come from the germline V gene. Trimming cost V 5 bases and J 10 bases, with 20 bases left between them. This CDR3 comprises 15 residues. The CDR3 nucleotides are TGTGCCAGCAGCCCCAGAGGAGGGCGGTTCGAGGAGCTGTTTTTT. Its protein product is CASSPRGGRFEELFF.

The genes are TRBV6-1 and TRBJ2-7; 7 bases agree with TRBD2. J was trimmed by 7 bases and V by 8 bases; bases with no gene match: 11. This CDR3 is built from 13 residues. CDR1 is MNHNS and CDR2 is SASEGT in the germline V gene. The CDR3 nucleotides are TGTGCCAGCTTGACTAGCTCCCCCGCGGAGCAGTACTTC. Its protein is CASLTSSPAEQYF.

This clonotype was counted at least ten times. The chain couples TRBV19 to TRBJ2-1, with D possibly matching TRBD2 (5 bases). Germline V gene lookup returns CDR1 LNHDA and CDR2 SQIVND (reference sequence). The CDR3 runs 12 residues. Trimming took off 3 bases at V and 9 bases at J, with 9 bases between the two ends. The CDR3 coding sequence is TGTGCCAGTAGTATCGGTGGGAGTGAGCAGTTCTTC. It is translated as CASSIGGSEQFF.

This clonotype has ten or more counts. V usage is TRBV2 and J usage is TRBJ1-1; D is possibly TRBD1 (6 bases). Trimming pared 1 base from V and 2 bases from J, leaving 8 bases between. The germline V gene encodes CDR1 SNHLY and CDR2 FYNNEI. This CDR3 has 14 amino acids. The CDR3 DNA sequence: TGTGCCAGCAGTGAAGGGGGGGCTAACACTGAAGCTTTCTTT. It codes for CASSEGGANTEAFF.